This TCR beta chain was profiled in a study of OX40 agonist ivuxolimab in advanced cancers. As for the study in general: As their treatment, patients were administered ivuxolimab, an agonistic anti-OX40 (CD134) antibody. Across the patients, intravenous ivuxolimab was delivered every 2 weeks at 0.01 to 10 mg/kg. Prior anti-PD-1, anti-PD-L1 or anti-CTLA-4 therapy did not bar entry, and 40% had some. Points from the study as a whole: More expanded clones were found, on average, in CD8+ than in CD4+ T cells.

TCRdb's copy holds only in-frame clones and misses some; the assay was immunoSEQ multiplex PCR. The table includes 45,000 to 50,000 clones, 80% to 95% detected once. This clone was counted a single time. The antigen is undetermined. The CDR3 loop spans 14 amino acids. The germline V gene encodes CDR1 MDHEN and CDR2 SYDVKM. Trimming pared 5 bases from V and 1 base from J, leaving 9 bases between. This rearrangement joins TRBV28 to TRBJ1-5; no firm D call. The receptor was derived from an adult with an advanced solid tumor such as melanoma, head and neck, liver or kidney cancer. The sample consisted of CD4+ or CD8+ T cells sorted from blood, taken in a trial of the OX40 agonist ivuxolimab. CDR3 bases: TGTGCCAGCAGTGGCCGACCGAGCAATCAGCCCCAGCATTTT. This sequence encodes CASSGRPSNQPQHF.